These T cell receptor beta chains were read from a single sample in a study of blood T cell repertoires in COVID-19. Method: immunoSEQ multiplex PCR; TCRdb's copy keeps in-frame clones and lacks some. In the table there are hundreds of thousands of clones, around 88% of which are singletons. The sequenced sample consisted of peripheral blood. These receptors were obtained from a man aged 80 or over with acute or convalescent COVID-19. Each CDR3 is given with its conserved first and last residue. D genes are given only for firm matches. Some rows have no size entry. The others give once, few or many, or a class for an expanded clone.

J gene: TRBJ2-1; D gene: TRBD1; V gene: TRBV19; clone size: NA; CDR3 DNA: TGTGCCAGTAGTCCTGGGACAGGGGGGAAGAATGAGCAGTTCTTC; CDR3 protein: CASSPGTGGKNEQFF
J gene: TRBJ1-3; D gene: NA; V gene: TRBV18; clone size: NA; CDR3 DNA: TGTGCCAGCTCACCTGACAGGCCAGGCCGGTTCTCTGGAAACACCATATATTTT; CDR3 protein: CASSPDRPGRFSGNTIYF
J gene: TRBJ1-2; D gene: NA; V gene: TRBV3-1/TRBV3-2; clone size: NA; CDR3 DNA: TGTGCCAGCAGCCAAGTCCCCTCCCGGGGGGGCGGGTATGGCTACACCTTC; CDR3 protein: CASSQVPSRGGGYGYTF
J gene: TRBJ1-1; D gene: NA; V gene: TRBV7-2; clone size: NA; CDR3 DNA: TGTGCCAGCAGCTTAGGGGGGGGTAGCACTGAAGCTTTCTTT; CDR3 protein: CASSLGGGSTEAFF
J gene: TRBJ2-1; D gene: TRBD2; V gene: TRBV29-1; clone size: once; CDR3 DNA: TGCAGCCTTTCAAGACTAGCGAACAATGAGCAGTTCTTC; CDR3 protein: CSLSRLANNEQFF
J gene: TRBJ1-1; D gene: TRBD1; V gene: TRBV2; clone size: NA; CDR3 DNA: TGTGCCAGCAGTGAAGCGGGCATTGGACAGGGGATCACTGAAGCTTTCTTT; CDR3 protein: CASSEAGIGQGITEAFF
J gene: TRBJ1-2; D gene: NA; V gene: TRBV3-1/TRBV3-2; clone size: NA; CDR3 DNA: TGTGCCAGCAATAACAGGGTGGGCTTCTATGGCTACACCTTC; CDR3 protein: CASNNRVGFYGYTF
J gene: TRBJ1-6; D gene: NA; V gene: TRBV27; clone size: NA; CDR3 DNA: TGTGCCAGCAGTTTTAACAGGGCTTTGTCACCCCTCCACTTT; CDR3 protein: CASSFNRALSPLHF
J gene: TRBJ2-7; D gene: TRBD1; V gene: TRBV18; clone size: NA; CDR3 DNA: TGTGCCAGCTCACCACTTGACAGGGGAGAATACGAGCAGTACTTC; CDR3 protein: CASSPLDRGEYEQYF
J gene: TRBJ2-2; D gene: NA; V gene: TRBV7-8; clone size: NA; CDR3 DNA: TGTGCCAGCAGCGGCAGAAGGGGTCCAAACACCGGGGAGCTGTTTTTT; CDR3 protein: CASSGRRGPNTGELFF
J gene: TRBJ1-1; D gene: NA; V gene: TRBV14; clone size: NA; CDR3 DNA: TGTGCCAGCAGCGCTTCCGGGAACACTGAAGCTTTCTTT; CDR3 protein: CASSASGNTEAFF
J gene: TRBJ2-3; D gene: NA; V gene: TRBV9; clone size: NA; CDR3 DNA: TGTGCCAGCTCCCTGGGGCCCTTGAAGGATACGCAGTATTTT; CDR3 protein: CASSLGPLKDTQYF
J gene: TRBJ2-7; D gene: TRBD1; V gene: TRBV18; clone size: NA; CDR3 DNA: TGTGCCAGCTCAGACAGGGACGGAGGCAAGTACGAGCAGTACTTC; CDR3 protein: CASSDRDGGKYEQYF
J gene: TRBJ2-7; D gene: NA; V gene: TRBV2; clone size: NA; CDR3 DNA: TGTGCCAGCGGGGGCGGGCCCTACGAGCAGTACTTC; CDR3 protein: CASGGGPYEQYF
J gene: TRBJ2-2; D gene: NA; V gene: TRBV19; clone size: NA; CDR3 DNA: TGTGCCAGTGCTGTCCAGGCGAACACCGGGGAGCTGTTTTTT; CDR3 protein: CASAVQANTGELFF
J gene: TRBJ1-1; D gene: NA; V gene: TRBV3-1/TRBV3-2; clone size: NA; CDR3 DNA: TGTGCCAGCCGAACAGGGCAAAAGAACACTGAAGCTTTCTTT; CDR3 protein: CASRTGQKNTEAFF
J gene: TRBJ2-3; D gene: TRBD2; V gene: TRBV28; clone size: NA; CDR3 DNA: TGTGCCAGCACCACAAGCGGGAGTAGCACAGATACGCAGTATTTT; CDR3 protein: CASTTSGSSTDTQYF